This TCR beta chain is drawn from a study of blood T cell repertoires in COVID-19. Study information: Samples came from the United States, Italy and Spain, spanning acute and convalescent COVID-19.

In the study's own analysis: Reference gene primer amplification yielded estimated nucleated cell counts. Sequencing was performed with immunoSEQ multiplex PCR; in TCRdb, only in-frame clones are kept and a portion is missing. V and J calls and clone size are copied from that table; D and trimming were computed from the DNA. This table holds approximately 130,000 clones, roughly 85% found once. The source material was peripheral blood. The sequence came from a human donor in a cohort sampled during active COVID-19.

CDR3 nucleotides: TGTGCCAGCAGCCTATTCAGGGGGGTTAGCAATCAGCCCCAGCATTTT. This gives the protein CASSLFRGVSNQPQHF. The chain links TRBV28 to TRBJ1-5; 7 positions match TRBD1. Germline V gives CDR1 MDHEN, CDR2 SYDVKM. This CDR3 has 16 residues. The V and J ends lost 6 bases and 0 bases, in that order; junction bases with no gene match: 8.